Shown below are 30 T cell receptor beta chains from a single sample sequenced in a study of cytomegalovirus exposure and HLA in healthy donors. The PCR employed 60 Vbeta primers together with 13 Jbeta primers. The assay was immunoSEQ multiplex PCR, and TCRdb's table has in-frame clones only and misses some. The table has roughly 130,000 clones, 50% to 80% seen once. Sequences were obtained from PBMCs. These receptors originate from a woman in her thirties or forties in good health and CMV-seropositive.

This chain joins TRBV28 and TRBJ2-5; 8 nucleotides match TRBD1. Germline values: CDR1 MDHEN, CDR2 SYDVKM. The V and J ends lost 6 bases and 0 bases, in that order; junction bases with no gene match: 15. The CDR3 is 18 residues long. CDR3 in amino acids: CASRLSETGTGYQETQYF. CDR3 sequence (DNA): TGTGCCAGCAGGCTATCAGAAACCGGGACAGGCTACCAAGAGACCCAGTACTTC.

The chain employs TRBV19 and TRBJ2-5, with 15 bases identical to TRBD2. The length of the CDR3 is 17 residues. After removal of 3 bases from V and 5 bases from J, the junction contained 7 bases not matched to a gene. Germline V gene data show CDR1 as LNHDA and CDR2 as SQIVND (reference sequence). DNA of the CDR3: TGTGCCAGTAGTATTACTTCCGGGACTAGCGGGAGGGAGACCCAGTACTTC. This encodes CASSITSGTSGRETQYF.

The chain joins TRBV6-5 to TRBJ1-1; D perhaps matches TRBD1 (5 bases). This CDR3 is 14 amino acids long. Per the germline V gene, CDR1 is MNHEY and CDR2 is SVGAGI. Trimming took off 6 bases at V and 3 bases at J, with 14 bases between the two ends. The CDR3 is CASSPLGGYTEAFF. In nucleotides, the CDR3 is TGTGCCAGCAGCCCCCTCGGGGGGTACACTGAAGCTTTCTTT.

This chain links TRBV18 with TRBJ1-5; D not certain. The V gene's germline CDR1 is KGHSH and CDR2 LQKENI. V was clipped by 4 bases and J by 1 base, with 5 bases between them. The CDR3 is 13 residues long. The CDR3 DNA reads as TGTGCCAGCTCACAGAGCAGCAATCAGCCCCAGCATTTT. Its protein is CASSQSSNQPQHF. The full variable domain, with the rest looked up from reference TRBV18 and TRBJ1-5, is NAGVMQNPRHLVRRRGQEARLRCSPMKGHSHVYWYRQLPEEGLKFMVYLQKENIIDESGMPKERFSAEFPKEGPSILRIQQVVRGDSAAYFCASSQSSNQPQHFGDGTRLSIL.

This chain uses TRBV6-1 with TRBJ2-3; 8 nucleotides agree with TRBD2. J was trimmed by 4 bases and V by 3 bases; bases with no gene match: 6. Germline CDR1 reads MNHNS; CDR2 reads SASEGT. There are 15 residues in the CDR3. For the CDR3, the DNA is TGTGCCAGCAGTGACAGTGCGGGAGGTGCAGATACGCAGTATTTT. It translates to CASSDSAGGADTQYF.

This clone showed up just once. The V call is TRBV27, the J call TRBJ2-7, with D perhaps matching TRBD2 (5 bases). Germline V gene lookup returns CDR1 MNHEY and CDR2 SMNVEV (reference sequence). V was pared by 1 base and J by 0 bases, with 7 bases between. There are 14 residues in the CDR3. CDR3 sequence: CASSLWAGSYEQYF. In nucleotides, the CDR3 is TGTGCCAGCAGTTTATGGGCGGGCTCCTACGAGCAGTACTTC.

Of note for this clone: The identical CDR3 is also encoded by other nucleotide sequences in the sample. The J gene is TRBJ2-3, the V gene TRBV5-6, with TRBD2 identical over 9 bases. The junction had 7 bases not matched to a gene; V was cut back by 5 bases and J by 3 bases. CDR1 and CDR2 (germline): SGHDT, YYEEEE. This CDR3 region has 15 residues. The CDR3 spells CASRPSGTKTDTQYF. CDR3 nucleotide sequence: TGTGCCAGCAGACCTAGCGGGACCAAGACAGATACGCAGTATTTT.

This chain uses TRBV6-6 with TRBJ1-5; 7 bases are shared with TRBD1. Germline V gene data show CDR1 as MNHNY and CDR2 as SVGAGI (reference sequence). The CDR3 has 16 residues. V trimming: 0 bases; J trimming: 1 base; junction bases outside the gene matches: 3. The chain's CDR3 is CASSYSRGASNQPQHF. The CDR3 DNA follows: TGTGCCAGCAGTTACTCCAGGGGGGCAAGCAATCAGCCCCAGCATTTT.

This rearrangement joins TRBV5-1 to TRBJ2-5; 8 bases match TRBD2. This CDR3 comprises 13 residues. CDR1 is SGHRS, CDR2 YFSETQ, per germline. J lost 5 bases, V lost 3 bases, and 3 bases had no gene match. This CDR3 is CASSSAGAETQYF. Written as DNA, the CDR3 is TGCGCCAGCAGCTCAGCGGGGGCGGAGACCCAGTACTTC.

The chain is built from TRBV27 and TRBJ2-7, with TRBD2 matching 9 bases. The CDR3 is 15 amino acids. Germline lookup yields CDR1 MNHEY and CDR2 SMNVEV (reference sequence). V shed 7 bases and J 4 bases; nucleotides not matched to a gene: 11. The CDR3 sequence: CASKPSGLAQYEQYF. The CDR3, as DNA: TGTGCCAGCAAGCCCTCGGGACTAGCACAATACGAGCAGTACTTC.

V is TRBV6-1 and J is TRBJ2-7, with D possibly TRBD1 on 6 matching bases. Germline CDR1 is MNHNS and CDR2 is SASEGT. Trimming shortened V by 7 bases and J by 2 bases, and 9 bases separated the two germline ends. This CDR3 has 12 residues. In nucleotides, the CDR3 is TGTGCCAGCACCCGGACAGCCTACGAGCAGTACTTC. It encodes CASTRTAYEQYF.

The chain couples TRBV6-5 to TRBJ1-4, with D tentatively TRBD1 (5 bases). This CDR3 has 15 amino acids. V gave up 5 bases and J gave up 6 bases, with 16 bases separating them. The V gene's germline CDR1 is MNHEY and CDR2 SVGAGI. CDR3 DNA: TGTGCCAGCAGTCTTGACCCTAAGGGGCATGAAAAACTGTTTTTT. Translating gives CASSLDPKGHEKLFF.

This chain connects TRBV5-6 to TRBJ1-2, with 8 bases that match TRBD1. The CDR3 extends over 13 amino acids. Per germline, CDR1 SGHDT and CDR2 YYEEEE. Germline trimming cut 3 bases from V and 8 bases from J; bases unmatched to any gene: 6. Here the CDR3 reads CASSYSGGDGYTF. The DNA of the CDR3 is TGTGCCAGCAGCTACTCAGGGGGCGACGGCTACACCTTC.

This clone was observed a few times. J is TRBJ1-6 and V is TRBV13; 9 bases line up with TRBD1. The ends lost 0 bases at V and 9 bases at J; junction bases unmatched: 3. Germline values: CDR1 PRHDT, CDR2 FYEKMQ (reference sequence). This CDR3 has 15 residues. The chain's CDR3 is CASSLGGQGSSPLHF. The CDR3 DNA sequence: TGTGCCAGCAGCTTAGGGGGACAGGGCTCTTCACCCCTCCACTTT.

J is TRBJ1-4 and V is TRBV10-3; D is possibly TRBD1 (6 bases). The CDR3 runs to 14 residues. The germline V gene encodes CDR1 ENHRY and CDR2 SYGVKD. Trimming removed 10 bases from V and 1 base from J, with 13 bases in between. The CDR3 DNA follows: TGTGCCACCTGGAAGGGGGAAACTAATGAAAAACTGTTTTTT. As protein: CATWKGETNEKLFF.

The gene calls are TRBV6-1 and TRBJ1-1; D not resolved. V lost 0 bases, J lost 2 bases, and 13 bases lay in between. The CDR3 length is 16 residues. Looked up from germline, CDR1 is MNHNS and CDR2 is SASEGT. Here the CDR3 reads CASSEAIGSGNTEAFF. The CDR3, as DNA: TGTGCCAGCAGTGAAGCTATTGGGTCAGGAAACACTGAAGCTTTCTTT.

The chain combines TRBV7-9 with TRBJ2-2; D gene ambiguous. The V end was cut by 5 bases, the J end by 0 bases, with 7 bases between. CDR3 length equals 14 residues. The germline CDR1 and CDR2 sequences are SEHNR and FQNEAQ (reference sequence). The CDR3 bases are TGTGCCAGCAGCACAAGTTCGAACACCGGGGAGCTGTTTTTT. Amino acids: CASSTSSNTGELFF.

The CDR3 is CASSIRPYSNQPQHF. As DNA, the CDR3 is TGTGCCAGTAGTATCAGGCCTTATAGCAATCAGCCCCAGCATTTT. The chain has TRBV19 and TRBJ1-5; D is unresolved. Germline assignment: CDR1 LNHDA and CDR2 SQIVND (reference sequence). V was trimmed by 3 bases and J by 0 bases, leaving 9 bases between them. The CDR3 is made up of 15 amino acids.

The chain combines TRBV29-1 with TRBJ1-2, with D maybe TRBD1 (5 bases). Trimming pared 2 bases from V and 8 bases from J, leaving 9 bases between. The CDR3 sequence is 11 residues long. Germline values: CDR1 SQVTM, CDR2 ANQGSEA. The DNA of the CDR3 is TGCAGCGTTGAACTACCAGGGGGCTACACCTTC. This encodes CSVELPGGYTF.

The chain combines TRBV18 with TRBJ2-7, with D possibly matching TRBD2 (5 bases). V dropped 7 bases and J dropped 6 bases, with 16 bases sitting between them. Germline lookup yields CDR1 KGHSH and CDR2 LQKENI. CDR3 size: 13 residues. The CDR3 region is CASCPERAGEQYF. CDR3 nucleotides: TGTGCCAGCTGCCCCGAGCGTGCGGGCGAGCAGTACTTC.

This clone was detected a few times. The chain combines TRBV19 with TRBJ2-7; 7 bases line up with TRBD1. Germline CDR1 and CDR2: LNHDA and SQIVND (reference sequence). The CDR3 is 13 residues long. J gave up 1 base and V 7 bases, and 4 bases lay outside the gene matches. CDR3 in amino acids: CASNPGQSYEQYF. The CDR3 DNA sequence: TGTGCCAGTAACCCGGGACAGTCCTACGAGCAGTACTTC.

The gene calls are TRBV7-9 and TRBJ2-3; 7 bases line up with TRBD1. Germline assignment: CDR1 SEHNR and CDR2 FQNEAQ (reference sequence). The CDR3 has 13 amino acids. The V and J ends lost 7 bases and 6 bases, in that order; junction bases with no gene match: 7. CDR3 sequence (DNA): TGTGCCAGCATCCTTATACAGGGGGATACGCAGTATTTT. Protein product: CASILIQGDTQYF.

J is TRBJ2-3 and V is TRBV2, with a weak D call TRBD1 (6 bases). CDR1 is SNHLY and CDR2 is FYNNEI in the germline V gene. This CDR3 has 14 residues. Trimming stripped 4 bases from V and 1 base from J, with 9 bases between. The CDR3 is CASSGAGGTDTQYF. The CDR3 DNA reads as TGTGCCAGCAGTGGGGCAGGGGGCACAGATACGCAGTATTTT.

The chain is built from TRBV15 and TRBJ1-6; TRBD1 matches at 9 bases. Germline assignment: CDR1 LNHNV and CDR2 YYDKDF (reference sequence). The CDR3 totals 15 residues. The junction had 3 bases not matched to a gene; V was cut back by 1 base and J by 8 bases. In DNA, the CDR3 is TGTGCCACCAGCAGAGGGACAGGGGCGGATTCACCCCTCCACTTT. It encodes CATSRGTGADSPLHF.

The chain employs TRBV10-3 and TRBJ2-3, with 8 bases matching TRBD2. Per germline, CDR1 ENHRY and CDR2 SYGVKD. The V segment lost 7 bases and the J segment 6 bases; nucleotides outside the gene matches: 9. There are 14 residues in the CDR3. CDR3 sequence (DNA): TGTGCCATCACCGAAGCGGGAGTAATCGATACGCAGTATTTT. This sequence encodes CAITEAGVIDTQYF.

The genes are TRBV11-3 and TRBJ2-1, with 8 positions matching TRBD2. Trimming cost V 1 base and J 9 bases; bases outside gene matches: 5. Per germline, CDR1 SGHNT and CDR2 YENEEA. This CDR3 spans 14 amino acids. The CDR3 is CASSLVAGSSEQFF. The CDR3 DNA reads as TGTGCCAGCAGCTTAGTAGCGGGGTCTAGTGAGCAGTTCTTC.

The chain couples TRBV6-1 to TRBJ2-3, with TRBD2 matching over 11 bases. The CDR3 length is 16 residues. V was clipped by 4 bases and J by 5 bases; unmatched bases: 8. Germline CDR1 MNHNS, CDR2 SASEGT. The CDR3 loop reads CASSGRLAGHVDTQYF. Written as DNA, the CDR3 is TGTGCCAGCAGTGGCAGACTAGCGGGGCATGTAGATACGCAGTATTTT.

J is TRBJ2-1 and V is TRBV29-1; TRBD2 might be the D (5 bases). This CDR3 contains 11 residues. The V and J ends lost 1 base and 14 bases respectively, with 12 bases between them. The V gene's germline CDR1 is SQVTM and CDR2 ANQGSEA. CDR3 sequence: CSVEVAAVKFF. The DNA of the CDR3 is TGCAGCGTTGAAGTGGCAGCGGTGAAGTTCTTC.

The chain combines TRBV27 with TRBJ2-7; 10 bases are shared with TRBD2. Germline lookup yields CDR1 MNHEY and CDR2 SMNVEV (reference sequence). The CDR3 covers 14 residues. J gave up 5 bases and V 6 bases, and 7 bases lay outside the gene matches. The DNA for the CDR3 is TGTGCCAGCAGAAGAGCGGGAGGGCCGAACGAGCAGTACTTC. This codes for CASRRAGGPNEQYF.

The chain combines TRBV9 with TRBJ2-2; D call uncertain. CDR1 is SGDLS and CDR2 is YYNGEE in the germline V gene. There are 15 residues in the CDR3. V gave up 0 bases and J gave up 5 bases, with 11 bases separating them. The CDR3 bases are TGTGCCAGCAGCGTAGATGACTCGAGGACCGGGGAGCTGTTTTTT. This gives the protein CASSVDDSRTGELFF.